This is a list of T cell receptor beta chains from one sample in a study of blood T cell repertoires in COVID-19. Measured with immunoSEQ multiplex PCR; TCRdb has only the in-frame clones, and not every one. The sample has 200,000 to 250,000 clones; nearly 85% are singletons. The specimen sequenced was peripheral blood. These receptors were taken from a woman in her 30s with COVID-19, enrolled during active disease. CDR3s include the opening cysteine and the closing phenylalanine or tryptophan. The D gene is left open where the match is weak. Size is omitted from some rows. Given values are once, few, many or a class for expanded clones.

>TRBV11-1|few|TRBD1|TRBJ2-7
CASSPGGTGFYEQYF
TGTGCCAGCAGTCCGGGCGGGACAGGGTTCTACGAGCAGTACTTC
>TRBV3-1/TRBV3-2|NA|NA|TRBJ1-2
CASSRGDYGYTF
TGTGCCAGCAGCCGTGGAGACTATGGCTACACCTTC
>TRBV12-5|NA|NA|TRBJ1-2
CASDPATAPYGYTF
TGTGCTAGTGATCCCGCGACAGCCCCCTATGGCTACACCTTC
>TRBV5-8|NA|TRBD2|TRBJ2-5
CASSFGGGDSKTQYF
TGTGCCAGCAGCTTCGGCGGGGGGGATTCTAAGACCCAGTACTTC
>TRBV9|NA|TRBD1|TRBJ1-2
CASSVGWTGGSYGYTF
TGTGCCAGCAGCGTAGGGTGGACAGGAGGGAGCTATGGCTACACCTTC
>TRBV28|NA|NA|TRBJ1-6
CAIRGHYNSPLHF
TGTGCCATTAGGGGACACTATAATTCACCCCTCCACTTT
>TRBV6-5|NA|NA|TRBJ2-2
CASSPSLGGELFF
TGTGCCAGCAGTCCCTCACTAGGGGGGGAGCTGTTTTTT
>TRBV2|NA|TRBD1|TRBJ2-3
CASSPRTGKADTQYF
TGTGCCAGCAGCCCTCGGACAGGAAAGGCAGATACGCAGTATTTT
>TRBV6-2/TRBV6-3|NA|TRBD2|TRBJ2-5
CASSYSTSGRRETQYF
TGTGCCAGCAGTTACTCGACTAGCGGGAGGCGGGAGACCCAGTACTTC
>TRBV30|NA|NA|TRBJ2-1
CAWSPGGSNEQFF
TGTGCCTGGAGTCCTGGGGGCTCGAATGAGCAGTTCTTC
>TRBV11-1|NA|NA|TRBJ2-3
CASSLVGAGLTDTQYF
TGTGCCAGCAGCTTAGTGGGGGCAGGTTTAACAGATACGCAGTATTTT
>TRBV7-9|NA|NA|TRBJ2-4
CASTPLEDKNIQYF
TGTGCCAGCACCCCCCTAGAGGACAAAAACATTCAGTACTTC
>TRBV6-2/TRBV6-3|once|TRBD1|TRBJ1-1
CASSYAPGTGRKRTEAFF
TGTGCCAGCAGTTACGCACCCGGGACAGGACGAAAGCGCACTGAAGCTTTCTTT
>TRBV14|NA|NA|TRBJ2-6
CASSTLGVPGLASGANVLTF
TGTGCCAGCAGCACATTAGGGGTCCCGGGACTTGCCTCTGGGGCCAACGTCCTGACTTTC
>TRBV6-1|NA|TRBD1|TRBJ2-5
CASSEQGAGETQYF
TGTGCCAGCAGTGAGCAGGGGGCCGGGGAGACCCAGTACTTC
>TRBV7-2|NA|NA|TRBJ1-6
CASSLQRLRNSPLHF
TGTGCCAGCAGCTTACAGAGACTTAGAAATTCACCCCTCCACTTT
>TRBV7-6|NA|NA|TRBJ2-5
CASSLGPKSGETQYF
TGTGCCAGCAGCTTAGGCCCGAAAAGCGGAGAGACCCAGTACTTC
>TRBV6-5|NA|NA|TRBJ2-7
CASMGREEQYF
TGTGCCAGCATGGGTAGGGAGGAGCAGTACTTC
>TRBV19|few|NA|TRBJ1-5
CASSIDLGLYSNQPQHF
TGTGCCAGTAGTATAGATCTGGGACTTTATAGCAATCAGCCCCAGCATTTT
>TRBV29-1|once|TRBD1|TRBJ1-1
CSGLGGQGAAFF
TGCAGCGGCCTAGGGGGCCAGGGGGCAGCTTTCTTT
>TRBV9|NA|NA|TRBJ2-1
CASSGIRGENEQFF
TGTGCCAGCAGCGGGATAAGGGGTGAGAATGAGCAGTTCTTC
>TRBV5-1|NA|TRBD1|TRBJ2-2
CASSATGGGRELFF
TGCGCCAGCAGCGCTACAGGGGGCGGCCGGGAGCTGTTTTTT
>TRBV19|NA|NA|TRBJ2-7
CASRSRQAYYEQYF
TGTGCCAGTAGGAGTCGACAGGCCTACTACGAGCAGTACTTC
>TRBV7-7|NA|TRBD2|TRBJ2-5
CASSSGLAGETQYF
TGTGCCAGCAGTTCTGGACTAGCGGGAGAGACCCAGTACTTC